These T cell receptor beta chains were read from a single sample in a study of blood T cells in healthy people across ages. From the 5' RACE reads, TCRdb called clonotypes with MiXCR, one entry per CDR3 protein. Among hundreds of thousands of distinct CDR3 sequences listed, under 45% were seen once. The source material was blood. These receptors originate from a man aged 60 to 75 in good health. Both conserved end residues are part of each CDR3. The D gene is left open where the match is weak. Some rows have no size entry. The others give once, few or many, or a class for an expanded clone.

J gene: TRBJ2-7
clone size: .
V gene: TRBV6-6
D gene: .
CDR3 protein: CASFPVAGLSYEQYF
CDR3 DNA: TGTGCCAGCTTTCCCGTAGCAGGCCTTTCCTACGAGCAGTACTTC

J gene: TRBJ1-5
clone size: few
V gene: TRBV18
D gene: .
CDR3 protein: CASSLRGAGNQPQHF
CDR3 DNA: TGTGCCAGCTCACTCCGGGGGGCAGGGAATCAGCCCCAGCATTTT

J gene: TRBJ2-2
clone size: .
V gene: TRBV2
D gene: .
CDR3 protein: CASQLSGTTGELFF
CDR3 DNA: TGTGCCAGCCAACTTTCAGGGACCACCGGGGAGCTGTTTTTT

J gene: TRBJ1-5
clone size: .
V gene: TRBV6-1
D gene: .
CDR3 protein: CASSPATRAGVGLQHF
CDR3 DNA: TGTGCCAGCAGCCCAGCGACCCGGGCAGGGGTCGGGCTCCAGCATTTT

J gene: TRBJ2-1
clone size: .
V gene: TRBV7-2
D gene: .
CDR3 protein: CASSAYGGSSYNEQFF
CDR3 DNA: TGTGCCAGCAGCGCCTATGGAGGATCGTCCTACAATGAGCAGTTCTTC

J gene: TRBJ2-3
clone size: .
V gene: TRBV20-1
D gene: TRBD2
CDR3 protein: CSARGTSQYTDTQYF
CDR3 DNA: TGCAGTGCTAGAGGGACTAGTCAGTACACAGATACGCAGTATTTT

J gene: TRBJ2-7
clone size: .
V gene: TRBV6-9
D gene: TRBD1
CDR3 protein: CASRDRGKGYEQYF
CDR3 DNA: TGTGCCAGCAGAGACAGGGGTAAGGGCTACGAGCAGTACTTC

J gene: TRBJ1-2
clone size: .
V gene: TRBV12-5
D gene: TRBD1
CDR3 protein: CASGLGDRASYTF
CDR3 DNA: TGTGCTAGTGGTTTGGGGGACAGGGCTAGCTACACCTTC

J gene: TRBJ2-3
clone size: few
V gene: TRBV10-2
D gene: .
CDR3 protein: CASSDRGASTDTQYF
CDR3 DNA: TGCGCCAGCAGTGACCGGGGGGCTAGCACAGATACGCAGTATTTT

J gene: TRBJ1-1
clone size: few
V gene: TRBV20-1
D gene: .
CDR3 protein: CSARDYLPGTEAFF
CDR3 DNA: TGCAGTGCTAGAGATTACTTACCGGGCACTGAAGCTTTCTTT

J gene: TRBJ1-5
clone size: few
V gene: TRBV7-2
D gene: .
CDR3 protein: CASSLGGGGYNQPQHF
CDR3 DNA: TGTGCCAGCAGCTTAGGGGGAGGGGGTTACAATCAGCCCCAGCATTTT

J gene: TRBJ1-1
clone size: .
V gene: TRBV5-1
D gene: .
CDR3 protein: CASREQGSEAFF
CDR3 DNA: TGCGCCAGCAGGGAGCAGGGGTCTGAAGCTTTCTTT

J gene: TRBJ2-3
clone size: few
V gene: TRBV6-2/TRBV6-3
D gene: TRBD2
CDR3 protein: CASSYKASGGARDTQYF
CDR3 DNA: TGTGCCAGCAGTTACAAGGCTAGCGGGGGGGCACGAGATACGCAGTATTTT

J gene: TRBJ2-5
clone size: .
V gene: TRBV18
D gene: TRBD1
CDR3 protein: CASGKQAKTGVVVIETQYF
CDR3 DNA: TGTGCCAGCGGAAAACAAGCGAAGACAGGGGTGGTAGTCATAGAGACCCAGTACTTC

J gene: TRBJ2-1
clone size: few
V gene: TRBV7-2
D gene: TRBD1
CDR3 protein: CASSPDRGLIYNEQFF
CDR3 DNA: TGTGCCAGCAGCCCTGACAGGGGCCTCATCTACAATGAGCAGTTCTTC

J gene: TRBJ1-3
clone size: .
V gene: TRBV6-2/TRBV6-3
D gene: TRBD1
CDR3 protein: CASSPHRDRSAGNTIYF
CDR3 DNA: TGTGCCAGCAGTCCACACCGGGACAGGTCGGCCGGAAACACCATATATTTT

J gene: TRBJ2-5
clone size: many
V gene: TRBV12-3/TRBV12-4
D gene: .
CDR3 protein: CASSSQGLETQYF
CDR3 DNA: TGTGCCAGCAGTTCCCAGGGGTTGGAGACCCAGTACTTC

J gene: TRBJ2-5
clone size: few
V gene: TRBV4-1
D gene: .
CDR3 protein: CASRPGLQYQETQYF
CDR3 DNA: TGCGCCAGCAGACCGGGACTCCAATACCAAGAGACCCAGTACTTC

J gene: TRBJ1-5
clone size: .
V gene: TRBV20-1
D gene: .
CDR3 protein: CSARDGAGRNQPQHF
CDR3 DNA: TGCAGTGCTAGAGATGGAGCAGGGCGCAATCAGCCCCAGCATTTT

J gene: TRBJ1-5
clone size: .
V gene: TRBV6-2/TRBV6-3
D gene: TRBD1
CDR3 protein: CVSRRTGEGNQPQHF
CDR3 DNA: TGTGTCAGCAGAAGGACAGGGGAGGGCAATCAGCCCCAGCATTTT

J gene: TRBJ2-5
clone size: .
V gene: TRBV7-2
D gene: .
CDR3 protein: CASSLAQVRGGVHQETQYF
CDR3 DNA: TGTGCCAGCAGCTTAGCCCAGGTGCGCGGGGGCGTTCACCAAGAGACCCAGTACTTC

J gene: TRBJ1-1
clone size: .
V gene: TRBV29-1
D gene: .
CDR3 protein: CSVGRDGTEAFF
CDR3 DNA: TGCAGCGTTGGGCGGGATGGCACTGAAGCTTTCTTT

J gene: TRBJ2-1
clone size: many
V gene: TRBV10-1
D gene: TRBD2
CDR3 protein: CASSSTSGGHNEQFF
CDR3 DNA: TGCGCCAGCAGTTCCACTAGCGGGGGCCACAATGAGCAGTTCTTC

J gene: TRBJ1-1
clone size: .
V gene: TRBV12-3/TRBV12-4
D gene: .
CDR3 protein: CASSLGFNTVAFF
CDR3 DNA: TGTGCCAGCAGTTTAGGGTTCAACACTGTAGCTTTCTTT

J gene: TRBJ2-3
clone size: .
V gene: TRBV20-1
D gene: TRBD2
CDR3 protein: CRLAGGIDTQYF
CDR3 DNA: TGCAGGCTAGCGGGGGGGATAGATACGCAGTATTTT

J gene: TRBJ2-3
clone size: .
V gene: TRBV5-1
D gene: .
CDR3 protein: CASSLVGQLDTQYF
CDR3 DNA: TGCGCCAGCAGCTTGGTTGGCCAATTAGATACGCAGTATTTT

J gene: TRBJ2-1
clone size: .
V gene: TRBV20-1
D gene: TRBD1
CDR3 protein: CSGGTGALNEQFF
CDR3 DNA: TGCAGCGGTGGGACAGGGGCGTTAAATGAGCAGTTCTTC

J gene: TRBJ2-1
clone size: .
V gene: TRBV20-1
D gene: TRBD2
CDR3 protein: CSAPTSGFYNEQFF
CDR3 DNA: TGCAGTGCTCCCACTAGCGGATTTTACAATGAGCAGTTCTTC

J gene: TRBJ1-5
clone size: .
V gene: TRBV21-1
D gene: .
CDR3 protein: CANSNFWTGRKDQPQHF
CDR3 DNA: TGTGCCAACAGCAACTTTTGGACAGGGAGGAAGGATCAGCCCCAGCATTTT

J gene: TRBJ1-1
clone size: .
V gene: TRBV5-1
D gene: .
CDR3 protein: CASSLNSEAFF
CDR3 DNA: TGCGCCAGCAGCTTGAATTCTGAAGCTTTCTTT

J gene: TRBJ2-7
clone size: .
V gene: TRBV6-5
D gene: .
CDR3 protein: CASRSTRALYEQYF
CDR3 DNA: TGTGCCAGCAGATCAACCAGAGCCCTCTACGAGCAGTACTTC

J gene: TRBJ2-3
clone size: few
V gene: TRBV5-1
D gene: .
CDR3 protein: CASSRQDTDTQYF
CDR3 DNA: TGCGCCAGCAGCCGCCAGGACACAGATACGCAGTATTTT

J gene: TRBJ1-4
clone size: .
V gene: TRBV7-9
D gene: TRBD1
CDR3 protein: CASRPDRAIEKLFF
CDR3 DNA: TGTGCCAGCAGACCTGACAGGGCTATCGAAAAACTGTTTTTT